This T cell receptor (beta chain) was sequenced for a study of CD8+CD57+ T cells in acquired aplastic anemia. The germline CDR1 and CDR2 sequences are ENHRY and SYGVKD. The CDR3 is made up of 15 amino acids. The V end was cut by 4 bases, the J end by 3 bases, with 15 bases between. TCR beta VDJ and CDR3 were profiled, and genomic DNA was the template. TCRdb fed the reads into MiXCR, producing one record per CDR3 protein. The repertoire consists of about 150,000 distinct CDR3 sequences, with less than 45% occurring once and the leading ten covering 8% to 9.5%. In this sample, this clonotype turned up many times.

The chain links TRBV10-3 to TRBJ1-2, with a tentative D call TRBD1 (5 bases). The sample comprised sorted CD4+, CD8+, or CD8+CD57+ T cells (not recorded which) from PBMCs. This sequence was found in a human donor in good health, serving as a control. The chain's CDR3 is CAISGGTARDYGYTF. CDR3 bases: TGTGCCATCAGTGGGGGGACCGCGAGAGACTATGGCTACACCTTC.